These 8 T cell receptor beta chains were all obtained from the same sample, sequenced in a study of blood T cell repertoires in COVID-19. Measured with immunoSEQ multiplex PCR; TCRdb has only the in-frame clones, and not every one. The sample includes a few hundred thousand clones, roughly 87% seen only once; the top ten take roughly 5.1%. Sequencing input: PBMCs or T cells enriched from blood (not recorded which). These receptors were collected from a woman aged 50 to 65 who had recovered from COVID-19.

The chain joins TRBV4-1 to TRBJ2-7; maybe TRBD2 (5 bases). The CDR3 is made up of 15 amino acids. V was trimmed by 1 base and J by 0 bases, leaving 10 bases between them. Germline V CDR1 and CDR2: MGHRA, YSYEKL. As DNA, the CDR3 is TGCGCCAGCAGCCAAGGCCCGGGGAGCTCCTACGAGCAGTACTTC. Its translation is CASSQGPGSSYEQYF.

In this sample, this clone turned up a few times. The genes are TRBV2 and TRBJ1-2, with D uncertain. CDR3 length: 15 amino acids. V lost 2 bases and J lost 5, with 15 bases in between. CDR1 and CDR2 (germline): SNHLY, FYNNEI. CDR3 coding DNA: TGTGCCAGCAGTGAAAGGCGTGCACAGCAGTATGGCTACACCTTC. Its protein is CASSERRAQQYGYTF.

CDR3 loop: CASSRDRGLTNEQFF. Written as DNA, the CDR3 is TGTGCCAGCAGCCGGGACAGGGGGCTTACTAATGAGCAGTTCTTC. This rearrangement joins TRBV14 to TRBJ2-1; 12 nucleotides match TRBD1. The ends lost 4 bases at V and 7 bases at J; junction bases unmatched: 5. This CDR3 contains 15 residues. Germline-derived CDR1 and CDR2 are SGHDN and FVKESK.

The chain joins TRBV5-1 to TRBJ2-3, with unresolved D. The CDR3 runs 12 residues. V lost 4 bases, J lost 2 bases, and 5 bases lay in between. Germline V gives CDR1 SGHRS, CDR2 YFSETQ. The DNA of the CDR3 is TGCGCCAGCAGCGAGGACACAGATACGCAGTATTTT. Its protein is CASSEDTDTQYF.

The V and J genes are TRBV18 and TRBJ1-2; maybe TRBD1 (5 bases). Per germline, CDR1 KGHSH and CDR2 LQKENI. V was cut by 2 bases and J by 3 bases, with 13 bases left in between. This CDR3 is built from 15 residues. The CDR3 DNA is TGTGCCAGCTCACCAGAGGAGACAGCATACTATGGCTACACCTTC. This translates into CASSPEETAYYGYTF.

The rearrangement joins TRBV29-1 to TRBJ2-1, with 8 bases fitting TRBD1. Looked up from germline, CDR1 is SQVTM and CDR2 is ANQGSEA. J was trimmed by 8 bases and V by 8 bases; bases with no gene match: 8. The CDR3 length is 12 residues. The CDR3 spells CSMTGVLDEQFF. DNA of the CDR3: TGCAGCATGACAGGGGTTTTGGATGAGCAGTTCTTC.

The chain links TRBV30 to TRBJ1-1; maybe TRBD1 (6 bases). The V and J ends lost 2 bases and 1 base respectively, with 8 bases between them. From germline, CDR1 is GTSNPN and CDR2 SVGIG (reference sequence). This CDR3 has 13 amino acids. The CDR3 nucleotides are TGTGCCTGGAGTAAAGGGGGGAACACTGAAGCTTTCTTT. It is translated as CAWSKGGNTEAFF. Filled out from reference TRBV30 and TRBJ1-1, the complete variable domain reads SQTIHQWPATLVQPVGSPLSLECTVEGTSNPNLYWYRQAAGRGLQLLFYSVGIGQISSEVPQNLSASRPQDRQFILSSKKLLLSDSGFYLCAWSKGGNTEAFFGQGTRLTVV.

The rearrangement joins TRBV2 to TRBJ1-6, with D maybe TRBD1 (5 bases). The CDR3 covers 13 residues. Germline CDR1 is SNHLY and CDR2 is FYNNEI. The V end lost 11 bases, the J end lost 10 bases, and 18 bases lay between the germline ends. In nucleotides, the CDR3 is TGTGCCGGAAGGTGGGGGGAAGGATCACCCCTCCACTTT. Its protein is CAGRWGEGSPLHF. The full variable domain, rest sourced from reference TRBV2 and TRBJ1-6, is EPEVTQTPSHQVTQMGQEVILRCVPISNHLYFYWYRQILGQKVEFLVSFYNNEISEKSEIFDDQFSVERPDGSNFTLKIRSTKLEDSAMYFCAGRWGEGSPLHFGNGTRLTVT.